The clone carrying this TCR beta chain was observed a handful of times. The antigen remains undetermined. J was trimmed by 3 bases and V by 2 bases; bases with no gene match: 2. CDR3 length: 14 amino acids. Germline loops: CDR1 SGHRS, CDR2 YFSETQ. Using constant-segment primers, 5'RACE produced TCR alpha and TCR beta cDNA libraries carrying sample barcodes and UMIs. TCRdb fed the 5' RACE reads into MiXCR, producing one record per CDR3 protein. The sample carries some 280,000 distinct CDR3 sequences, roughly 15% recorded once. The sample is drawn from a study of T-cell memory formation after mild COVID-19. Whole-study findings and limits: Clones that got smaller from day 15 to 85 had even CD4/CD8, while clones growing later tipped toward CD4+. Researchers found some responding clones in pre-infection memory, a sign that cross-reactive memory joined.

This chain connects TRBV5-1 to TRBJ2-1; TRBD1 matches 7 bases. The sequenced material came from PBMCs or a T cell subset sorted from them (not recorded which). This TCR derives from a man younger than 35 who had mild COVID-19 (a few samples of this study predate the infection). Cell type and time point are not known. DNA of the CDR3: TGCGCCAGCAGCTTCCGACAGGGCTACAATGAGCAGTTCTTC. Its protein product is CASSFRQGYNEQFF.